These 6 T cell receptor beta chains share one sample of origin, sequenced in a study of OX40 agonist ivuxolimab in advanced cancers. Using immunoSEQ multiplex PCR, the repertoire was profiled, and TCRdb retains in-frame clones only, with some absent. Of tens of thousands of clones in the sample, more than 65% are singletons; the top ten hold more than 4%. Here the sequenced sample was CD4+ or CD8+ T cells sorted from blood, taken in a trial of the OX40 agonist ivuxolimab. Source of these receptors: an adult with an advanced solid tumor such as melanoma, head and neck, liver or kidney cancer.

About this clone itself: Only one base separates this from a far larger clonotype, so it likely reflects a read error. V gene TRBV4-2 combines with J gene TRBJ1-5, with 10 bases lining up with TRBD1. Germline CDR1 LGHNA, CDR2 YNFKEQ. The CDR3 is 17 residues long. Losses at the gene ends were 4 bases for V and 3 bases for J; bases not matched to a gene: 9. CDR3 protein: CASSLSETGGLNQPQHF. CDR3 nucleotide sequence: TGTGCCAGCAGCCTTAGCGAGACAGGGGGCCTCAATCAGCCCCAGCATTTT.

V and J are TRBV28 and TRBJ2-7; D remains ambiguous. Trimming stripped 2 bases from V and 10 bases from J, with 15 bases between. The CDR3 is 13 residues long. CDR1 and CDR2 from the germline V gene are MDHEN and SYDVKM. In nucleotides, the CDR3 is TGTGCCAGCAGTTTACGGCCGGTTAGATCTCAGTACTTC. Translated: CASSLRPVRSQYF.

As concerns this clone: Just one base apart from a much larger clone, this may be a read error. In the same sample, other DNA sequences code for this CDR3. The chain uses TRBV9 and TRBJ2-7; D tentatively reads TRBD1 or TRBD2 (5 bases each). Germline CDR1 reads SGDLS; CDR2 reads YYNGEE. Deletions cut 3 bases from V and 3 bases from J, with 7 bases between. This CDR3 has 12 amino acids. Here the CDR3 DNA reads TGTGCCAGCAGCGGGGACGGCTACGAGCAGTACTTC. It is translated as CASSGDGYEQYF. The variable domain in full, with the rest retrieved from reference TRBV9 and TRBJ2-7, is DSGVTQTPKHLITATGQRVTLRCSPRSGDLSVYWYQQSLDQGLQFLIQYYNGEERAKGNILERFSAQQFPDLHSELNLSSLELGDSALYFCASSGDGYEQYFGPGTRLTVT.

The rearrangement joins TRBV6-1 to TRBJ2-1, with TRBD2 matching over 8 bases. CDR1 and CDR2 from the germline V gene are MNHNS and SASEGT. The CDR3 is 15 amino acids. The V and J ends lost 6 bases and 8 bases, in that order; junction bases with no gene match: 12. The CDR3 sequence: CASSSTSGGFDEQFF. The CDR3 DNA follows: TGTGCCAGCAGCAGCACTAGCGGTGGTTTCGATGAGCAGTTCTTC.

The chain recombines TRBV4-1 with TRBJ1-5, with D maybe TRBD1 (5 bases). The V and J ends lost 2 bases and 6 bases respectively, with 11 bases between them. The germline CDR1 and CDR2 sequences are MGHRA and YSYEKL. The CDR3 loop spans 14 amino acids. The CDR3 protein is CASSQLGGGQPQHF. CDR3 DNA: TGCGCCAGCAGCCAACTAGGTGGGGGTCAGCCCCAGCATTTT.

V is TRBV29-1 and J is TRBJ1-2; TRBD1 agrees at 7 bases. Germline assignment: CDR1 SQVTM and CDR2 ANQGSEA. CDR3 length: 13 residues. J gave up 2 bases and V 2 bases, and 2 bases lay outside the gene matches. The CDR3 is CSVENRGNYGYTF. CDR3 in DNA: TGCAGCGTTGAAAACAGGGGAAACTATGGCTACACCTTC.